This T cell receptor (beta chain) was identified during a study of blood T cell repertoires in COVID-19. Study information: Sites in the United States, Italy and Spain provided acute and convalescent COVID-19 samples. PBMCs, B-cell-depleted T cells, or T cells were the source of the cDNA or gDNA that made up the material.

As originally analysed: Amplification from reference gene primers served as the basis for estimated nucleated cell counts. TCRdb's table, derived via immunoSEQ multiplex PCR, lists solely in-frame clones and lacks some. V and J calls and clone size are copied from that table; D and trimming were computed from the DNA. The data show about 110,000 clones, with 80% to 90% seen just once and 2.4% held by the top ten. The CDR3 loop spans 16 amino acids. The V gene's germline CDR1 is KGHSH and CDR2 LQKENI. V dropped 3 bases and J dropped 2 bases, with 13 bases sitting between them. The sequenced sample consisted of peripheral blood. The chain is built from TRBV18 and TRBJ1-4; D is perhaps TRBD1 (5 bases). This TCR came from a human donor in a cohort sampled during active COVID-19. DNA of the CDR3: TGTGCCAGCTCACCTGTGAATGGGGCTACTAATGAAAAACTGTTTTTT. Translating gives CASSPVNGATNEKLFF.